What follows are 25 T cell receptor beta chains derived from one specimen sequenced in a study of T cells in Graves' hyperthyroidism and ophthalmopathy (dated by TCRdb to between 2018 and 2021). Libraries were made using multiplex PCR. The instrument was an Illumina HiSeq 2000. The TCR beta CDR3 regions were amplified from the RNA transcripts. The TCR CDR3 was subjected to a first round of RT-PCR using the HTBI primer set and the Qiagen OneStep RT-PCR kit. In TCRdb, the public reads were trimmed at Q25 with fastp and aligned with MiXCR, with productive beta chains retained. Records with the same CDR3 protein are collapsed into one entry carrying the most frequent genes and DNA. The table for this sample lists about 510,000 distinct CDR3 sequences; less than 15% of them were counted only once. The ten largest clones add up to around 14% of the sample. Sequences were obtained from blood. Receptor source: a woman aged 40 to 49 with Graves' hyperthyroidism.

This clonotype was seen a single time. This chain links TRBV19 with TRBJ2-5; D is tentatively TRBD1 or TRBD2 (5 bases each). The CDR3 is 14 residues long. CDR1 LNHDA and CDR2 SQIVND come from the germline V gene (reference sequence). The ends were cut back, 6 bases at V and 3 bases at J, with 14 bases in the middle. The CDR3 spells CASRAGTGKETQYF. The CDR3, as DNA: TGTGCCAGTAGGGCCGGGACGGGAAAAGAGACCCAGTACTTC.

This clonotype has at least ten counts. This rearrangement joins TRBV28 to TRBJ1-2; no firm D call. V dropped 5 bases and J dropped 4 bases, with 11 bases sitting between them. This CDR3 spans 13 amino acids. CDR1 and CDR2 (germline): MDHEN, SYDVKM. CDR3 protein: CASSTTDRYGYTF. The CDR3 coding sequence is TGTGCCAGCAGTACGACCGACCGCTATGGCTACACCTTC.

The V and J genes are TRBV20-1 and TRBJ2-2, with 7 bases fitting TRBD1. Germline CDR1 DFQATT, CDR2 SNEGSKA (reference sequence). The CDR3 runs to 14 residues. Unmatched junction bases numbered 4, after V lost 4 bases and J lost 2 bases. Written as DNA, the CDR3 is TGCAGTGCTATTAACAGGGGTAACACCGGGGAGCTGTTTTTT. This codes for CSAINRGNTGELFF.

This chain uses TRBV9 with TRBJ2-5; D ambiguous. Germline CDR1 and CDR2: SGDLS and YYNGEE. Trimming left V 3 bases short and J 4 bases short, with 10 bases between. The CDR3 sequence is 13 residues long. The CDR3, as DNA: TGTGCCAGCAGCGACGGACCGGCAGAGACCCAGTACTTC. Its translation: CASSDGPAETQYF.

This clonotype was observed many times. The rearrangement links TRBV5-1 to TRBJ2-7; a possible D gene is TRBD2 (6 bases). The V and J ends lost 1 base and 4 bases respectively, with 18 bases between them. The CDR3 runs 16 residues. Looked up from germline, CDR1 is SGHRS and CDR2 is YFSETQ. The CDR3 here is CASSLFSRREEYEQYF. CDR3 in DNA: TGCGCCAGCAGCTTGTTTTCCCGGCGGGAAGAGTACGAGCAGTACTTC.

This clonotype was observed many times. The CDR3 DNA is TGTGCCAGCAGTTTCGATAGCGGGAGTTACTCTGGGGCCAACGTCCTGACTTTC. This gives the protein CASSFDSGSYSGANVLTF. The rearrangement joins TRBV28 to TRBJ2-6; 9 nucleotides align to TRBD2. Germline V gene data show CDR1 as MDHEN and CDR2 as SYDVKM. The CDR3 length is 18 residues. V lost 3 bases and J lost 0; bases outside the gene matches: 6.

The CDR3 DNA is TGCAGCGTCATAGGACAGGGGGAGGGTGAAAAACTGTTTTTT. The encoded protein is CSVIGQGEGEKLFF. The chain joins TRBV29-1 to TRBJ1-4; 10 nucleotides line up with TRBD1. Germline lookup yields CDR1 SQVTM and CDR2 ANQGSEA. The V gene end was trimmed by 6 bases and the J gene end by 7 bases; junction bases not matched to a gene: 8. The CDR3 is made up of 14 amino acids.

This clonotype was counted between two and nine times. The V gene is TRBV20-1, the J gene TRBJ2-2; no clear D gene. CDR1 and CDR2 (germline): DFQATT, SNEGSKA (reference sequence). Trimming stripped 3 bases from V and 1 base from J, with 12 bases between. This CDR3 contains 15 residues. In nucleotides, the CDR3 is TGCAGTGCTAGCACTACCGATTTGAACACCGGGGAGCTGTTTTTT. It specifies CSASTTDLNTGELFF.

On this clonotype: A much larger clone lies one base from this, so it may be a read error. This chain connects TRBV13 to TRBJ1-1, with TRBD1 matching 7 bases. Germline CDR1 is PRHDT and CDR2 is FYEKMQ (reference sequence). Trimming removed 5 bases from V and 4 bases from J; junction bases left unmatched: 10. The CDR3 loop spans 15 amino acids. For the CDR3, the DNA is TGTGCCAGCAGCCACCGACAGGGAGACGGCACTGAAGCTTTCTTT. This translates into CASSHRQGDGTEAFF.

This clonotype was observed a few times. Here the CDR3 DNA reads TGTGCCAGCAGCTTACCCCAAGACTTCAGAGGGGAGACCCAGTACTTC. It specifies CASSLPQDFRGETQYF. The chain is built from TRBV7-8 and TRBJ2-5, with D possibly TRBD2 on 5 matching bases. Germline CDR1 is SGHVS and CDR2 is FQNEAQ. This CDR3 is built from 16 residues. Trimming took off 2 bases at V and 5 bases at J, with 18 bases between the two ends.

This clonotype was counted at least ten times. The chain links TRBV18 to TRBJ2-3, with D possibly matching TRBD1 (6 bases). The germline CDR1 and CDR2 sequences are KGHSH and LQKENI. The ends were cut back, 2 bases at V and 0 bases at J, with 9 bases in the middle. CDR3 size: 15 residues. CDR3 protein: CASSPRTVSTDTQYF. CDR3 sequence (DNA): TGTGCCAGCTCACCAAGGACAGTTAGCACAGATACGCAGTATTTT.

This clonotype came up many times. This chain uses TRBV2 with TRBJ1-4; 7 bases map to TRBD1. The V segment lost 5 bases and the J segment 8 bases; nucleotides outside the gene matches: 14. The V gene's germline CDR1 is SNHLY and CDR2 FYNNEI. CDR3 length equals 16 residues. DNA for the CDR3: TGTGCCAGCAGTCTCGGATTGACAGGGAGAGGGGAAAAACTGTTTTTT. It translates to CASSLGLTGRGEKLFF.

This clonotype was observed many times. The V gene is TRBV28, the J gene TRBJ1-6; 7 nucleotides line up with TRBD1. Germline V gene lookup returns CDR1 MDHEN and CDR2 SYDVKM. Trimming at V came to 6 bases and at J to 3 bases, leaving 11 bases not matched to a gene. CDR3 length: 17 amino acids. The DNA for the CDR3 is TGTGCCAGCAGAGCAATTGGGACAGTTAACTATAATTCACCCCTCCACTTT. Amino acids: CASRAIGTVNYNSPLHF.

Notes on this clonotype: One base away lies a much larger clone, so this may be a sequencing read error. The chain has TRBV7-8 and TRBJ2-1; 7 bases line up with TRBD2. From germline, CDR1 is SGHVS and CDR2 FQNEAQ. The CDR3 runs 14 residues. The DNA for the CDR3 is TGTGCCGGCAGCTCTCCGGGGACTAAGGTTGAGCAGTTCTTC. As protein: CAGSSPGTKVEQFF.

This clonotype has a handful of counts. The genes are TRBV7-8 and TRBJ1-5; D possibly corresponds to TRBD1 (6 bases). The germline gives CDR1 SGHVS, CDR2 FQNEAQ. V dropped 5 bases and J dropped 0 bases, with 17 bases sitting between them. The CDR3 consists of 17 residues. For the CDR3, the DNA is TGTGCCAGCAGCCCACAGGGTCTGGGATATAGCAATCAGCCCCAGCATTTT. Translating gives CASSPQGLGYSNQPQHF. Based on the CDR3 plus reference TRBV7-8 and TRBJ1-5, the full variable domain is GAGVSQSPRYKVAKRGQDVALRCDPISGHVSLFWYQQALGQGPEFLTYFQNEAQLDKSGLPSDRFFAERPEGSVSTLKIQRTQQEDSAVYLCASSPQGLGYSNQPQHFGDGTRLSIL.

This clonotype was detected many times. The chain is built from TRBV12-3 or TRBV12-4 and TRBJ1-1; D uncertain. CDR3 length equals 12 residues. Trimming took off 6 bases at V and 1 base at J, with 6 bases between the two ends. This chain's CDR3 is CASSRTNTEAFF. The CDR3 DNA reads as TGTGCCAGCAGCCGGACGAACACTGAAGCTTTCTTT.

This clonotype has at least ten counts. The chain couples TRBV20-1 to TRBJ2-2; D is possibly TRBD2 (6 bases). Germline V gives CDR1 DFQATT, CDR2 SNEGSKA (reference sequence). The CDR3 contains 14 residues. V gave up 6 bases and J gave up 6 bases, with 17 bases separating them. The CDR3 reads CSASTSMGAGELFF. The CDR3, as DNA: TGCAGTGCCTCTACTAGCATGGGGGCCGGGGAGCTGTTTTTT.

There are a few counts of this clonotype. This chain joins TRBV19 and TRBJ2-1; TRBD2 aligns across 7 bases. The V and J ends lost 1 base and 6 bases, in that order; junction bases with no gene match: 6. The CDR3 spans 15 residues. CDR1 LNHDA and CDR2 SQIVND come from the germline V gene (reference sequence). The CDR3 DNA reads as TGTGCCAGTAGTATAGTGGCGGGAGTCGGCAATGAGCAGTTCTTC. Amino acid sequence: CASSIVAGVGNEQFF.

The chain carries TRBV28 and TRBJ1-6; no reliable D call. This CDR3 has 14 amino acids. CDR1 MDHEN and CDR2 SYDVKM come from the germline V gene. V was clipped by 5 bases and J by 7 bases, with 12 bases between them. CDR3 in DNA: TGTGCCAGCAGTCGCTCTAATATGAATTCACCCCTCCACTTT. Translation: CASSRSNMNSPLHF.

The DNA for the CDR3 is TGCAGTGCTAGCGCTAGCGGGAAGGTCGGCACAGATACGCAGTATTTT. It translates to CSASASGKVGTDTQYF. This sequence joins TRBV20-1 and TRBJ2-3; 9 positions match TRBD2. The CDR3 consists of 16 residues. With 3 bases clipped from V and 1 base from J, the junction kept 8 bases outside the gene matches. Per germline, CDR1 DFQATT and CDR2 SNEGSKA (reference sequence).

This rearrangement joins TRBV20-1 to TRBJ2-7; possibly TRBD1 for D (5 bases). The CDR3 runs 12 residues. Germline loops: CDR1 DFQATT, CDR2 SNEGSKA (reference sequence). The germline V and J ends were trimmed by 7 bases and 2 bases, with 12 bases remaining between them. The CDR3 region has the DNA TGCAGTGTAGGGGTTGGTACCTACGAGCAGTACTTC. This encodes CSVGVGTYEQYF.

This clonotype was seen ten or more times. The CDR3 DNA reads TGTGCCATCAGTGAGAGGGGCGAGCAGTACTTC. Encoded protein: CAISERGEQYF. The chain is built from TRBV10-3 and TRBJ2-7; possibly TRBD1 for D (5 bases). Germline values: CDR1 ENHRY, CDR2 SYGVKD. This CDR3 spans 11 amino acids. With 2 bases removed from V and 6 bases from J, the gap between germline ends came to 5 bases.

To note about this clonotype: At one of its ends the junction is not consistent with the germline gene, which may arise from a read error. V usage is TRBV11-2 and J usage is TRBJ2-1; 9 positions match TRBD1. In germline, CDR1 is SGHAT, CDR2 FQNNGV. This CDR3 contains 15 residues. CDR3 residues: CASSRPGQGYNEQFF. In nucleotides, the CDR3 is TGCGCCAGCAGCCGCCCGGGACAGGGATACAATGAGCAGTTCTTC.

The table lists this clonotype with many counts. This sequence joins TRBV7-9 and TRBJ2-5; the D is unclear. Germline V gives CDR1 SEHNR, CDR2 FQNEAQ (reference sequence). The CDR3 runs to 13 residues. The V end lost 2 bases, the J end lost 5 bases, and 9 bases lay between the germline ends. CDR3 loop: CASSLNPRETQYF. CDR3 DNA sequence: TGTGCCAGCAGCTTAAATCCGCGGGAGACCCAGTACTTC. The full variable domain, in which reference TRBV7-9 and TRBJ2-5 provide the parts outside the CDR3, is DTGVSQNPRHKITKRGQNVTFRCDPISEHNRLYWYRQTLGQGPEFLTYFQNEAQLEKSRLLSDRFSAERPKGSFSTLEIQRTEQGDSAMYLCASSLNPRETQYFGPGTRLLVL.

The table lists this clonotype with many counts. This chain joins TRBV6-1 and TRBJ1-5; 7 bases fit TRBD1. The CDR3 spans 15 residues. The J segment lost 3 bases and the V segment lost 3 bases, leaving 5 bases of the junction unmatched. Germline values: CDR1 MNHNS, CDR2 SASEGT. The CDR3 loop reads CASSDGQEFNQPQHF. CDR3 bases: TGTGCCAGCAGTGACGGACAGGAGTTCAATCAGCCCCAGCATTTT.